This T cell receptor (beta chain) was sequenced for a study of CD8+CD57+ T cells in acquired aplastic anemia. Between the trimmed V and J ends, which lost 7 bases and 5 bases, there was a span of 17 bases. The CDR3 totals 14 residues. Patients included in sequencing had previously demonstrated CD8+CD57+ cell expansion by flow cytometry. There was no therapy given to any patient before the blood sampling took place. This clonotype was seen at least ten times. The template for TCR beta VDJ and CDR3 sequence profiling was genomic DNA. TCRdb independently ran MiXCR on the reads; one entry per CDR3 protein. The table lists about 190,000 distinct CDR3 sequences, 48% of them singletons, with 9.7% in the top ten.

Sequenced material: sorted CD4+, CD8+, or CD8+CD57+ T cells (not recorded which) from PBMCs. The chain recombines TRBV12-3 or TRBV12-4 with TRBJ1-2, with D possibly TRBD1 on 5 matching bases. This clonotype originated in a human donor with aplastic anemia. The CDR3, as DNA: TGTGCCAGCACCCCGACCTCGGGGGGATATGGCTACACCTTC. Its protein is CASTPTSGGYGYTF.